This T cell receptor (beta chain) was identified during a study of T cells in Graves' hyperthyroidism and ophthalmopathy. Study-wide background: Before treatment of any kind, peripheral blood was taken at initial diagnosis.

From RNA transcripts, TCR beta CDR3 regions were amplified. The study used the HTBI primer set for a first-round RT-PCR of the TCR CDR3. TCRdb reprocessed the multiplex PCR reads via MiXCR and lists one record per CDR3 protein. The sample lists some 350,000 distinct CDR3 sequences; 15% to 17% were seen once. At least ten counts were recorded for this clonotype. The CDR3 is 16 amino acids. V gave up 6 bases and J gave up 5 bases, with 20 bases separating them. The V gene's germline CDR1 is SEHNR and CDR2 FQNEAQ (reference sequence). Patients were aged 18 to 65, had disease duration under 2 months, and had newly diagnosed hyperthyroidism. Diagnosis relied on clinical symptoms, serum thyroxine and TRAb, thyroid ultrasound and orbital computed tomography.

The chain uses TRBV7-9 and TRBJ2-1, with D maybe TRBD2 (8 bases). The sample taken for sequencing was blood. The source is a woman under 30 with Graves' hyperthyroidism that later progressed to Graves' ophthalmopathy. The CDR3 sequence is CASRPPGGGWNNEQFF. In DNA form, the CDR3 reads TGTGCCAGCAGACCCCCGGGAGGGGGCTGGAACAATGAGCAGTTCTTC.